A selection of T cell receptor beta chains follows, all from one sample in a study of T cell repertoires in cytomegalovirus infection. TCRdb passed the reads through MiXCR, listing each CDR3 protein once. The sample comprises more than 650,000 distinct CDR3 sequences, roughly 36% of which are singletons, and about 2.8% rests with the top ten. The sequencing input was PBMCs. Receptors were obtained from a human donor in good health (CMV status not recorded). Some clones in this sample may be carry-over from other donors' samples. The CDR3 runs from the conserved cysteine through the conserved F or W. A D gene is named only where the DNA matches it firmly. For some rows the clone size is stated as once, few or many, or as a class when expanded; others skip it.

CASSQESGGADTQYF,TGCGCCAGCAGCCAAGAGTCAGGGGGCGCAGATACGCAGTATTTT,few,TRBJ2-3,TRBD1,TRBV4-1
CASSPQGGRTISYEQYF,TGTGCCAGCAGCCCTCAGGGGGGGCGGACTATCTCCTACGAGCAGTACTTC,many,TRBJ2-7,NA,TRBV7-8
CASSLAGGDQPQHF,TGTGCCAGCAGCTTAGCAGGGGGCGATCAGCCCCAGCATTTT,many,TRBJ1-5,TRBD1,TRBV12-3/TRBV12-4
CASSSASGLAYEQYF,TGTGCCAGCAGTTCAGCCTCGGGACTAGCCTACGAGCAGTACTTC,NA,TRBJ2-7,TRBD2,TRBV28
CASSLGLFGRVEDEQYF,TGTGCCAGCAGCTTAGGCTTGTTCGGCAGGGTGGAGGACGAGCAGTACTTC,NA,TRBJ2-7,NA,TRBV7-9
CASSPSRTTGLNQPQHF,TGTGCCAGCTCACCATCCCGTACGACAGGCCTTAATCAGCCCCAGCATTTT,NA,TRBJ1-5,NA,TRBV18
CSVDFTSNTEAFF,TGCAGCGTTGACTTTACCTCGAACACTGAAGCTTTCTTT,NA,TRBJ1-1,NA,TRBV29-1
CASSLNRVRSPLHF,TGTGCCAGCAGCTTGAACAGGGTTCGCTCACCCCTCCACTTT,many,TRBJ1-6,NA,TRBV7-8
CASSQGRVGRQWAYEQYF,TGTGCCAGCAGCCAAGGTCGTGTTGGACGTCAGTGGGCCTACGAGCAGTACTTC,few,TRBJ2-7,NA,TRBV14
CASSLGWGPGGRPYEQYF,TGTGCCAGCAGTTTAGGGTGGGGACCCGGGGGGAGACCCTACGAGCAGTACTTC,few,TRBJ2-7,TRBD2,TRBV12-3/TRBV12-4
CARSLVGRTKNIQYF,TGTGCCAGAAGCTTAGTAGGCAGGACCAAAAACATTCAGTACTTC,NA,TRBJ2-4,NA,TRBV7-2
CASSSGLGPYEQYF,TGTGCCAGCAGCTCGGGACTAGGTCCCTACGAGCAGTACTTC,NA,TRBJ2-7,TRBD2,TRBV7-9
CASNRDRGAEAFF,TGTGCCAGCAACCGGGACAGGGGGGCTGAAGCTTTCTTT,NA,TRBJ1-1,TRBD1,TRBV2
CASSQVPETNTGELFF,TGTGCCAGCAGCCAAGTGCCGGAAACGAACACCGGGGAGCTGTTTTTT,NA,TRBJ2-2,NA,TRBV4-2
CASSSDRGGETQYF,TGTGCCAGCAGCTCGGACAGGGGGGGAGAGACCCAGTACTTC,many,TRBJ2-5,TRBD1,TRBV11-1
CASSFFSETQYF,TGTGCCAGCAGCTTTTTTTCAGAGACCCAGTACTTC,many,TRBJ2-5,NA,TRBV7-9
CASSPRGRTDTQYF,TGTGCCAGCAGTCCGAGGGGCCGCACAGATACGCAGTATTTT,NA,TRBJ2-3,NA,TRBV2
CASGAESSYNEQFF,TGTGCCAGCGGGGCGGAGAGCTCCTACAATGAGCAGTTCTTC,many,TRBJ2-1,NA,TRBV7-2
CATSIEAAGGAVF,TGTGCCACCAGCATAGAGGCCGCCGGCGGAGCCGTGTTC,few,TRBJ1-2,NA,TRBV15
CASSEGSNSPLHF,TGTGCCAGCAGTGAAGGTTCAAATTCACCCCTCCACTTT,few,TRBJ1-6,NA,TRBV6-4
CASSMNRGSNTGEMFF,TGTGCCAGTAGTATGAACAGGGGGTCGAACACCGGTGAGATGTTTTTT,NA,TRBJ2-2,TRBD1,TRBV19
CASRGTPGGLAGGEGETQYF,TGTGCCAGCAGGGGGACACCTGGGGGACTAGCGGGGGGGGAAGGAGAGACCCAGTACTTC,NA,TRBJ2-5,TRBD2,TRBV6-1
CARSIGEGNTEAFF,TGTGCCAGGAGTATAGGTGAGGGGAACACTGAAGCTTTCTTT,NA,TRBJ1-1,NA,TRBV19
CASSFLGRGTEAFF,TGCGCCAGCAGCTTCTTGGGCCGCGGCACTGAAGCTTTCTTT,few,TRBJ1-1,NA,TRBV5-1